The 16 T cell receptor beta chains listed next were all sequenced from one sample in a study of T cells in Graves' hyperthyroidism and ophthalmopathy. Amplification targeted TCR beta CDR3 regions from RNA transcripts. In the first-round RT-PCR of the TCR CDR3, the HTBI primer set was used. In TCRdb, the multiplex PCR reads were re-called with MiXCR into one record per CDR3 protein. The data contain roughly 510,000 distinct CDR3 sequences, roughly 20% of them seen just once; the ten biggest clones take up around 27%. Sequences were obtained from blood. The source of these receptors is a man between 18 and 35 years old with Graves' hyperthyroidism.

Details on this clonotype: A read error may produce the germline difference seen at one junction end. CDR3: CASSSGTGLYELYF. The CDR3 DNA reads TGTGCCAGCAGCTCCGGGACAGGTCTCTACGAGCTGTACTTC. The chain combines TRBV7-9 with TRBJ2-7, with 8 bases that match TRBD1. This CDR3 has 14 residues. The V gene's germline CDR1 is SEHNR and CDR2 FQNEAQ (reference sequence).

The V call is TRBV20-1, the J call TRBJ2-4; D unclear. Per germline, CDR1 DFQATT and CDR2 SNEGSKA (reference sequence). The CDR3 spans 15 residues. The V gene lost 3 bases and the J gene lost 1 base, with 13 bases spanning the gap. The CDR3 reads CSASYSNRAKNIQYF. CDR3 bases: TGCAGTGCTAGTTATTCCAATAGGGCCAAAAACATTCAGTACTTC.

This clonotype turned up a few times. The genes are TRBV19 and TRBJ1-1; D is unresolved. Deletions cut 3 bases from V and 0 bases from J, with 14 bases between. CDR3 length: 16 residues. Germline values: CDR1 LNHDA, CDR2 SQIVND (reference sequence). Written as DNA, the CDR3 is TGTGCCAGTAGTATTTCCCCCGCAGGCATGAACACTGAAGCTTTCTTT. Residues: CASSISPAGMNTEAFF.

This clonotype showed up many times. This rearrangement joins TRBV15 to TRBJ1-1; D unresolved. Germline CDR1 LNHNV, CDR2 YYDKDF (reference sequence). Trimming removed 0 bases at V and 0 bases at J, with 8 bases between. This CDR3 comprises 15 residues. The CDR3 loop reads CATSRDRAMNTEAFF. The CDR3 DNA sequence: TGTGCCACCAGCAGAGACAGAGCCATGAACACTGAAGCTTTCTTT.

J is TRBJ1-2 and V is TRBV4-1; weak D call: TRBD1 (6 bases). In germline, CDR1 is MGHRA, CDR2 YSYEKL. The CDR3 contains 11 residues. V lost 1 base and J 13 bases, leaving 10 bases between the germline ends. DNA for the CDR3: TGCGCCAGCAGCCAAGGACGGGACACCACCTTC. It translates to CASSQGRDTTF.

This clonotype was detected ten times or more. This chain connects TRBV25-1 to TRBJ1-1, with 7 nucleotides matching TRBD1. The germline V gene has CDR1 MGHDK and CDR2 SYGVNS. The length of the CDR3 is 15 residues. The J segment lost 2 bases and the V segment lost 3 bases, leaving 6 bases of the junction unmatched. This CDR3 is CASSERQGFNTEAFF. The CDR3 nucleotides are TGTGCCAGCAGTGAGCGACAGGGCTTCAACACTGAAGCTTTCTTT.

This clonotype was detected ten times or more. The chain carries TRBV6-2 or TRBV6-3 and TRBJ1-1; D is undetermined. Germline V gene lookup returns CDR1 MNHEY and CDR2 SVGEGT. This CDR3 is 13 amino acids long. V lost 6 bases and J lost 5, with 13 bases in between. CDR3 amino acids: CASSVQRRTEAFF. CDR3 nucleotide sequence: TGTGCCAGCAGCGTACAGAGGCGGACTGAAGCTTTCTTT.

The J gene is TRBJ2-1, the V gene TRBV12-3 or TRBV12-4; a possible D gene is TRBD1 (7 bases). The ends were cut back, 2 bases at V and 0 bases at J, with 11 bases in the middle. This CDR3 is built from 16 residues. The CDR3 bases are TGTGCCAGCAGTTTATCAGGGGGGAGCTCCTACAATGAGCAGTTCTTC. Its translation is CASSLSGGSSYNEQFF.

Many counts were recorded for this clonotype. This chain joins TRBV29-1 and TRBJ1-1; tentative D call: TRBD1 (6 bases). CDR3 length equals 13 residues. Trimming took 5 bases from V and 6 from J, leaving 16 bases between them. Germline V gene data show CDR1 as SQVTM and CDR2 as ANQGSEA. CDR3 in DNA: TGCAGCGTTCGAGAAGGGAAGGGGGCTGAAGCTTTCTTT. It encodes CSVREGKGAEAFF.

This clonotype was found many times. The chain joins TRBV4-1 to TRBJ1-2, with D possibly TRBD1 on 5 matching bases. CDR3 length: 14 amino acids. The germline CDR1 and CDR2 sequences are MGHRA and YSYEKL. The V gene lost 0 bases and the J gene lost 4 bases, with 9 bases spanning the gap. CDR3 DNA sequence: TGCGCCAGCAGCCAAGATCGGGGCATCTATGGCTACACCTTC. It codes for CASSQDRGIYGYTF.

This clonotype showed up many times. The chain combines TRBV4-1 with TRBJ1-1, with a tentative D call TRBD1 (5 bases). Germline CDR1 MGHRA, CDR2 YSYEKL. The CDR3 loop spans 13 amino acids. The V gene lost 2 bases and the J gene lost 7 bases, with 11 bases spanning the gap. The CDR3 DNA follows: TGCGCCAGCAGCCAAAGAGGTACAGGTGAAGCTTTCTTT. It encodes CASSQRGTGEAFF.

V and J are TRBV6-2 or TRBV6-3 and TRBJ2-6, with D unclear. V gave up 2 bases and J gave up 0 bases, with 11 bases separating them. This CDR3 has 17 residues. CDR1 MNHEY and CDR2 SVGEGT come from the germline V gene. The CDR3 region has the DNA TGTGCCAGCAGTTACGCCTCCCTGAGCTCTGGGGCCAACGTCCTGACTTTC. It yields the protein CASSYASLSSGANVLTF.

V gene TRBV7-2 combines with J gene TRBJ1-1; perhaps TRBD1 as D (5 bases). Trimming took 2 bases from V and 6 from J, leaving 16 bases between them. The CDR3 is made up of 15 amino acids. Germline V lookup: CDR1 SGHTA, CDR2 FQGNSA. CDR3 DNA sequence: TGTGCCAGCAGCTTAAGGTGGGGGTCGAGCGCTGAAGCTTTCTTT. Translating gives CASSLRWGSSAEAFF.

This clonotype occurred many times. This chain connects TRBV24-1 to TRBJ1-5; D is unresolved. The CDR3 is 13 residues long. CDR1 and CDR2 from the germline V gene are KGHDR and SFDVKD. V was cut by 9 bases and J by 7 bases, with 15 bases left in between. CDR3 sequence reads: CATSPQSGQPQHF. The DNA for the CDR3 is TGTGCCACCTCGCCGCAGTCGGGGCAGCCCCAGCATTTT.

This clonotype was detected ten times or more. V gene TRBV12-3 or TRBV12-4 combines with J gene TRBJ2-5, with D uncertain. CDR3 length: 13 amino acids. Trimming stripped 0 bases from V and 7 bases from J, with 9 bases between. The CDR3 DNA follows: TGTGCCAGCAGTTTAGCGCTTTTGGGGACCCAGTACTTC. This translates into CASSLALLGTQYF.

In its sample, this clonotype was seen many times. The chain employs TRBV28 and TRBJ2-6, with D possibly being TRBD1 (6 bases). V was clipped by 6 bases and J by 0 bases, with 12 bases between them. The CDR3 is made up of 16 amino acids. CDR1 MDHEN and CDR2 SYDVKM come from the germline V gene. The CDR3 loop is CASRLRQASGANVLTF. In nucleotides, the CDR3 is TGTGCCAGCAGACTTCGACAGGCCTCTGGGGCCAACGTCCTGACTTTC. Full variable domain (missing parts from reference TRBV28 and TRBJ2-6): DVKVTQSSRYLVKRTGEKVFLECVQDMDHENMFWYRQDPGLGLRLIYFSYDVKMKEKGDIPEGYSVSREKKERFSLILESASTNQTSMYLCASRLRQASGANVLTFGAGSRLTVL.